These 21 T cell receptor beta chains came from one sample sequenced in a study of a mutant IDH1 vaccine in newly diagnosed glioma. Time point defined: week 11, during vaccination. Mutant IDH1 20-mer peptide, at 300 ug, made up each vaccine dose, with topical imiquimod. Assay: immunoSEQ multiplex PCR; the TCRdb copy retains only in-frame clones and omits some. Among 23,000 or so clones listed, 79% were seen once. These receptors are not linked to any known antigen. This specimen was PBMCs, taken from a glioma patient whose treatment included an IDH1 peptide vaccine. The receptors were gathered from a middle-aged man with glioma.

This chain's CDR3 is CASSLQGNTEAFF. CDR3 nucleotide sequence: TGCGCCAGCAGCTTGCAGGGGAACACTGAAGCTTTCTTT. The rearrangement joins TRBV5-1 to TRBJ1-1; tentative D call: TRBD1 (5 bases). The CDR3 covers 13 residues. The ends were cut back, 1 base at V and 1 base at J, with 5 bases in the middle. Germline V gives CDR1 SGHRS, CDR2 YFSETQ.

The chain is built from TRBV19 and TRBJ2-3; 8 bases agree with TRBD2. The trim removed 3 bases at V and 5 bases at J, leaving 7 bases unmatched. The germline V gene encodes CDR1 LNHDA and CDR2 SQIVND (reference sequence). The CDR3 is 15 residues long. DNA for the CDR3: TGTGCCAGTAGTATTAAGTCTAGCGGGCTAGATACGCAGTATTTT. It yields the protein CASSIKSSGLDTQYF.

V gene TRBV6-5 combines with J gene TRBJ1-2, with 9 bases identical to TRBD1. The V gene end was trimmed by 4 bases and the J gene end by 7 bases; junction bases not matched to a gene: 7. Germline V gene sequence: CDR1 MNHEY, CDR2 SVGAGI. This CDR3 comprises 14 residues. The CDR3 sequence is CASSLGQGLFGYTF. The CDR3 DNA sequence: TGTGCCAGCAGTTTAGGACAGGGGCTGTTTGGCTACACCTTC.

The CDR3 sequence: CASSHQGLDGNQPQHF. In DNA, the CDR3 is TGCGCCAGCAGCCATCAGGGATTGGATGGCAATCAGCCCCAGCATTTT. The rearrangement joins TRBV5-1 to TRBJ1-5, with a possible D match to TRBD1 (5 bases). The V end lost 4 bases, the J end lost 2 bases, and 16 bases lay between the germline ends. The germline gives CDR1 SGHRS, CDR2 YFSETQ. CDR3 size: 16 residues.

The rearrangement links TRBV6-6 to TRBJ2-1; 9 positions agree with TRBD2. V trimming: 3 bases; J trimming: 1 base; junction bases outside the gene matches: 4. The CDR3 totals 16 residues. Germline values: CDR1 MNHNY, CDR2 SVGAGI (reference sequence). The CDR3 DNA is TGTGCCAGCAGTTATGGCGGGAGGGTATCCTACAATGAGCAGTTCTTC. This translates into CASSYGGRVSYNEQFF.

The rearrangement uses TRBV5-4 and TRBJ2-7; 8 nucleotides match TRBD1. The V segment lost 7 bases and the J segment 2 bases; nucleotides outside the gene matches: 5. Germline-derived CDR1 and CDR2 are SGHNT and YYREEE (reference sequence). The length of the CDR3 is 13 residues. CDR3 sequence reads: CASGPGQAYEQYF. CDR3 DNA: TGTGCCAGCGGACCGGGACAGGCCTACGAGCAGTACTTC.

This sequence joins TRBV5-1 and TRBJ1-6; 8 bases are shared with TRBD1. The CDR3 length is 15 residues. The V gene's germline CDR1 is SGHRS and CDR2 YFSETQ. The ends lost 4 bases at V and 2 bases at J; junction bases unmatched: 2. The CDR3 DNA reads as TGCGCCAGCAGCGGACAGGGTCCCTATAATTCACCCCTCCACTTT. Protein sequence: CASSGQGPYNSPLHF.

The chain uses TRBV19 and TRBJ2-4; D is possibly TRBD2 (5 bases). With 5 bases removed from V and 3 bases from J, the gap between germline ends came to 11 bases. The CDR3 is 14 amino acids. The germline CDR1 and CDR2 sequences are LNHDA and SQIVND (reference sequence). CDR3 amino acids: CASSPRESKNIQYF. The CDR3 region has the DNA TGTGCCAGTAGTCCGAGGGAGAGCAAAAACATTCAGTACTTC.

This chain joins TRBV18 and TRBJ2-5; no firm D call. The germline gives CDR1 KGHSH, CDR2 LQKENI. The ends were cut back, 0 bases at V and 0 bases at J, with 11 bases in the middle. The CDR3 has 16 amino acids. Here the CDR3 reads CASSPPVMLYQETQYF. CDR3 coding DNA: TGTGCCAGCTCACCACCGGTAATGTTGTACCAAGAGACCCAGTACTTC.

This clone was observed a few times. This rearrangement joins TRBV4-2 to TRBJ1-1; D remains ambiguous. Germline V gene data show CDR1 as LGHNA and CDR2 as YNFKEQ. The CDR3 is 13 amino acids. V lost 1 base, J lost 6 bases, and 9 bases lay in between. CDR3 DNA sequence: TGTGCCAGCAGCCAAGCGTTCGAACCTGAAGCTTTCTTT. Translating it yields CASSQAFEPEAFF.

The V call is TRBV7-2, the J call TRBJ2-1; 15 nucleotides align to TRBD2. CDR1 SGHTA and CDR2 FQGNSA come from the germline V gene. There are 15 residues in the CDR3. V shed 5 bases and J 6 bases; nucleotides not matched to a gene: 2. The CDR3 sequence: CASSRTSGRANEQFF. DNA of the CDR3: TGTGCCAGCAGCCGGACTAGCGGGAGGGCCAATGAGCAGTTCTTC.

The CDR3 spells CASSVSGNYGYTF. For the CDR3, the DNA is TGTGCCAGCAGTGTTTCCGGCAACTATGGCTACACCTTC. This sequence joins TRBV6-1 and TRBJ1-2; D unresolved. The germline CDR1 and CDR2 sequences are MNHNS and SASEGT. Trimming cost V 4 bases and J 2 bases, with 8 bases left between them. The CDR3 has 13 amino acids.

This clone was found a few times. This rearrangement joins TRBV7-2 to TRBJ2-5; 7 nucleotides line up with TRBD2. This CDR3 is 14 amino acids long. V gave up 3 bases and J gave up 4 bases; unmatched junction bases: 5. CDR1 is SGHTA and CDR2 is FQGNSA in the germline V gene. The CDR3 is CASSFQGGRETQYF. CDR3 sequence (DNA): TGTGCCAGCAGCTTCCAGGGAGGGCGAGAGACCCAGTACTTC.

This rearrangement joins TRBV7-2 to TRBJ2-7, with D perhaps TRBD2 (5 bases). The CDR3 loop spans 13 amino acids. CDR1 is SGHTA, CDR2 FQGNSA, per germline. V was shortened by 0 bases and J by 2 bases, with 5 bases between the two germline ends. CDR3: CASSLAGAYEQYV. CDR3 nucleotides: TGTGCCAGCAGCTTAGCCGGGGCCTACGAGCAGTACGTC.

The chain couples TRBV10-3 to TRBJ1-4; D is perhaps TRBD1 (5 bases). The germline V gene has CDR1 ENHRY and CDR2 SYGVKD. V dropped 2 bases and J dropped 0 bases, with 7 bases sitting between them. This CDR3 has 15 amino acids. The CDR3 region has the DNA TGTGCCATCAGTGAGCGGGGCACAACTAATGAAAAACTGTTTTTT. It yields the protein CAISERGTTNEKLFF.

The chain combines TRBV7-2 with TRBJ1-3; weak D call: TRBD1 (6 bases). The ends were cut back, 6 bases at V and 4 bases at J, with 10 bases in the middle. The CDR3 length is 13 residues. Germline V gene data show CDR1 as SGHTA and CDR2 as FQGNSA. The CDR3 here is CASRSTGGNTIYF. The CDR3 bases are TGTGCCAGCAGGTCCACAGGGGGAAACACCATATATTTT.

The genes are TRBV6-5 and TRBJ1-6, with 10 bases matching TRBD1. Per the germline V gene, CDR1 is MNHEY and CDR2 is SVGAGI. This CDR3 is 15 amino acids long. J lost 10 bases, V lost 8 bases, and 11 bases had no gene match. The CDR3 region is CASSSPQGQGSPLHF. The DNA for the CDR3 is TGTGCCAGCTCCTCCCCTCAGGGACAGGGGTCACCCCTCCACTTT.

The table lists this clone with a few counts. The rearrangement joins TRBV28 to TRBJ2-3; possibly TRBD1 for D (5 bases). Trimming left V 7 bases short and J 4 bases short, with 6 bases between. This CDR3 contains 11 residues. Germline V CDR1 and CDR2: MDHEN, SYDVKM. The CDR3 coding sequence is TGTGCCAGCATCAGGGCAGATACGCAGTATTTT. Translation: CASIRADTQYF.

The chain employs TRBV14 and TRBJ1-6, with a possible D match to TRBD1 (5 bases). Germline-derived CDR1 and CDR2 are SGHDN and FVKESK. This CDR3 region has 17 residues. Between the trimmed V and J ends, which lost 0 bases and 7 bases, there was a span of 16 bases. Here the CDR3 DNA reads TGTGCCAGCAGCCAAGAGAATTTCTGGAGGGGCAATTCACCCCTCCACTTT. Translating it yields CASSQENFWRGNSPLHF.

This chain uses TRBV2 with TRBJ2-7, with unresolved D. CDR3 size: 11 residues. V was shortened by 4 bases and J by 6 bases, with 7 bases between the two germline ends. Germline V gene data show CDR1 as SNHLY and CDR2 as FYNNEI. The CDR3 reads CASSGTGEQYV. The CDR3 DNA reads as TGTGCCAGCAGTGGGACGGGCGAGCAGTACGTC.

The V gene is TRBV7-8, the J gene TRBJ2-1, with D possibly called TRBD1 or TRBD2 (5 bases each). The CDR3 has 14 residues. V was trimmed by 5 bases and J by 5 bases, leaving 13 bases between them. Germline loops: CDR1 SGHVS, CDR2 FQNEAQ. The CDR3 coding sequence is TGTGCCAGCAGCGGGGGAGATATAAACAATGAGCAGTTCTTC. Protein: CASSGGDINNEQFF.